These 30 T cell receptor beta chains came from one sample sequenced in a study of cytomegalovirus exposure and HLA in healthy donors. Assay: immunoSEQ multiplex PCR; the TCRdb copy retains only in-frame clones and omits some. The sample has 200,000 to 250,000 clones, roughly 80% seen once. The sample comprised PBMCs. The receptor source for this set is a woman under 30 in good health and CMV-seronegative.

CDR3 coding DNA: TGCGCCAGCAAACTGGGACAGGGTACCTACGAGCAGTACTTC. Amino acids: CASKLGQGTYEQYF. The chain links TRBV5-1 to TRBJ2-7; 9 bases agree with TRBD1. The junction had 6 bases not matched to a gene; V was cut back by 6 bases and J by 2 bases. Germline V gives CDR1 SGHRS, CDR2 YFSETQ. The CDR3 is 14 amino acids.

The V gene is TRBV9, the J gene TRBJ2-1; TRBD1 is a possible D gene (5 bases). Germline CDR1 SGDLS, CDR2 YYNGEE. This CDR3 region has 15 residues. V lost 4 bases, J lost 2 bases, and 13 bases lay in between. CDR3 amino acids: CASSTLGVPYNEQFF. Here the CDR3 DNA reads TGTGCCAGCAGCACCCTAGGGGTTCCCTACAATGAGCAGTTCTTC.

This sequence joins TRBV27 and TRBJ2-2, with no clear D. V dropped 2 bases and J dropped 2 bases, with 3 bases sitting between them. This CDR3 has 13 amino acids. Germline assignment: CDR1 MNHEY and CDR2 SMNVEV (reference sequence). The DNA of the CDR3 is TGTGCCAGCAGTTTACTTAACACCGGGGAGCTGTTTTTT. Its translation is CASSLLNTGELFF.

The chain recombines TRBV7-6 with TRBJ2-5; D not resolved. V lost 0 bases, J lost 5 bases, and 7 bases lay in between. In germline, CDR1 is SGHVS, CDR2 FNYEAQ. The CDR3 is made up of 13 amino acids. The CDR3 is CASSLAVIETQYF. The DNA of the CDR3 is TGTGCCAGCAGCTTAGCGGTGATTGAGACCCAGTACTTC.

The V and J genes are TRBV27 and TRBJ1-1, with TRBD1 matching 8 bases. Per germline, CDR1 MNHEY and CDR2 SMNVEV (reference sequence). J lost 6 bases, V lost 6 bases, and 6 bases had no gene match. The CDR3 consists of 13 residues. The CDR3 spells CASRVGQGPEAFF. CDR3 nucleotides: TGTGCCAGCAGAGTCGGACAGGGCCCTGAAGCTTTCTTT.

This clone was detected once. This chain joins TRBV2 and TRBJ1-2; unclear D gene. Trimming left V 1 base short and J 7 bases short, with 10 bases between. The CDR3 has 13 amino acids. The V gene's germline CDR1 is SNHLY and CDR2 FYNNEI. CDR3 bases: TGTGCCAGCAGTGAAGAGTCAGGTGGTGGCTACACCTTC. It specifies CASSEESGGGYTF.

The chain recombines TRBV6-5 with TRBJ2-1; 9 bases align to TRBD2. The germline gives CDR1 MNHEY, CDR2 SVGAGI. This CDR3 contains 16 residues. J gave up 8 bases and V 0 bases, and 8 bases lay outside the gene matches. The CDR3: CASSYSGGRGFYEQFF. The CDR3 nucleotides read TGTGCCAGCAGTTACTCAGGCGGGAGGGGTTTCTATGAGCAGTTCTTC.

The chain couples TRBV5-1 to TRBJ2-3; 12 bases are shared with TRBD2. The germline V gene encodes CDR1 SGHRS and CDR2 YFSETQ. The CDR3 consists of 15 residues. Trimming took 0 bases from V and 6 from J; bases not matched to a gene: 2. The CDR3 DNA follows: TGCGCCAGCAGCTTGGGACTAGCGGGAGTTGATACGCAGTATTTT. It is translated as CASSLGLAGVDTQYF.

This chain uses TRBV19 with TRBJ1-1; D is perhaps TRBD1 (6 bases). V was shortened by 7 bases and J by 1 base, with 16 bases between the two germline ends. This CDR3 has 15 residues. In germline, CDR1 is LNHDA, CDR2 SQIVND (reference sequence). The CDR3, as DNA: TGTGCCAGTACCCAACGGGCGGGACAGAACACTGAAGCTTTCTTT. As protein: CASTQRAGQNTEAFF.

The chain links TRBV9 to TRBJ1-1; 9 nucleotides match TRBD1. CDR3 length: 14 residues. Germline CDR1 and CDR2: SGDLS and YYNGEE. V gave up 4 bases and J gave up 7 bases; unmatched junction bases: 8. The CDR3 reads CASSSGTGPSEAFF. The CDR3 DNA follows: TGTGCCAGCAGCAGCGGGACAGGGCCCAGTGAAGCTTTCTTT. Complete variable domain (other parts from reference TRBV9 and TRBJ1-1): DSGVTQTPKHLITATGQRVTLRCSPRSGDLSVYWYQQSLDQGLQFLIQYYNGEERAKGNILERFSAQQFPDLHSELNLSSLELGDSALYFCASSSGTGPSEAFFGQGTRLTVV.

This chain connects TRBV27 to TRBJ2-2; D gene unclear. CDR1 is MNHEY, CDR2 SMNVEV, per germline (reference sequence). Trimming removed 2 bases from V and 7 bases from J, with 11 bases in between. The CDR3 is 14 amino acids. CDR3 sequence: CASSLGLAIGELFF. In DNA, the CDR3 is TGTGCCAGCAGTTTAGGGTTGGCCATCGGGGAGCTGTTTTTT.

This chain connects TRBV4-1 to TRBJ1-6, with D maybe TRBD1 (5 bases). Germline CDR1 is MGHRA and CDR2 is YSYEKL. The V end lost 3 bases, the J end lost 2 bases, and 11 bases lay between the germline ends. The CDR3 extends over 16 amino acids. In DNA, the CDR3 is TGCGCCAGCAGCCAGGTTGACAGTGCCTATAATTCACCCCTCCACTTT. This encodes CASSQVDSAYNSPLHF.

The chain joins TRBV4-1 to TRBJ2-7, with 7 bases matching TRBD1. The CDR3 is made up of 16 amino acids. Germline V lookup: CDR1 MGHRA, CDR2 YSYEKL. Trimming at V came to 2 bases and at J to 2 bases, leaving 9 bases not matched to a gene. In DNA form, the CDR3 reads TGCGCCAGCAGCCAACCTACGGGGACAGCGACCTACGAGCAGTACTTC. This sequence encodes CASSQPTGTATYEQYF.

The V and J genes are TRBV6-5 and TRBJ1-5; D is possibly TRBD1 (6 bases). V was trimmed by 5 bases and J by 4 bases, leaving 12 bases between them. There are 14 residues in the CDR3. Per the germline V gene, CDR1 is MNHEY and CDR2 is SVGAGI. Written as DNA, the CDR3 is TGTGCCAGCAGTAACAGCAGGGGTAATCAGCCCCAGCATTTT. Its translation is CASSNSRGNQPQHF.

The V gene is TRBV18, the J gene TRBJ1-2; 12 nucleotides agree with TRBD1. Germline trimming cut 3 bases from V and 7 bases from J; bases unmatched to any gene: 6. Germline V gene data show CDR1 as KGHSH and CDR2 as LQKENI. The CDR3 is 15 amino acids. DNA for the CDR3: TGTGCCAGCTCACCTGGGGACAGGGGGCATGGTGGCTACACCTTC. Translated, it gives CASSPGDRGHGGYTF.

The chain uses TRBV7-6 and TRBJ1-1; D is ambiguous. This CDR3 contains 12 residues. CDR1 is SGHVS, CDR2 FNYEAQ, per germline. Between the trimmed V and J ends, which lost 5 bases and 10 bases, there was a span of 14 bases. DNA of the CDR3: TGTGCCAGCAGCCAGGACGGTGTGGGAGCTTTCTTT. This translates into CASSQDGVGAFF.

The chain employs TRBV5-1 and TRBJ2-7; a weak D match, TRBD2 (6 bases). This CDR3 region has 14 residues. Germline-derived CDR1 and CDR2 are SGHRS and YFSETQ. Trimming removed 2 bases at V and 7 bases at J, with 16 bases between. The CDR3 DNA is TGCGCCAGCAGCTTAACGGGACTCAGTACTGAGCAGTACTTC. Translation gives CASSLTGLSTEQYF.

This chain uses TRBV5-6 with TRBJ1-1, with 7 bases fitting TRBD1. The CDR3 length is 14 residues. Trimming removed 4 bases from V and 5 bases from J; junction bases left unmatched: 8. Germline values: CDR1 SGHDT, CDR2 YYEEEE. Here the CDR3 DNA reads TGTGCCAGCAGCCCAACAGGGGAAAGGACTGAAGCTTTCTTT. Translating gives CASSPTGERTEAFF.

The gene calls are TRBV27 and TRBJ2-1; TRBD1 or TRBD2 may be the D gene (5 bases each). The germline V and J ends were trimmed by 8 bases and 0 bases, with 5 bases remaining between them. Germline CDR1 reads MNHEY; CDR2 reads SMNVEV (reference sequence). The CDR3 runs 12 residues. The CDR3 protein is CASGGSYNEQFF. The CDR3 region has the DNA TGTGCCAGCGGGGGCTCCTACAATGAGCAGTTCTTC.

This clone appeared once. The V call is TRBV10-1, the J call TRBJ2-2; D is ambiguous. Germline values: CDR1 WNHNN, CDR2 SYGVQD (reference sequence). This CDR3 has 13 amino acids. Trimming shortened V by 7 bases and J by 7 bases, and 13 bases separated the two germline ends. The CDR3 nucleotides read TGCGCCAGCAACGGCCGTCTCGGCGGGGAGCTGTTTTTT. The encoded protein is CASNGRLGGELFF.

This sequence joins TRBV5-6 and TRBJ1-1; D possibly corresponds to TRBD1 (6 bases). Trimming cost V 4 bases and J 0 bases, with 16 bases left between them. In germline, CDR1 is SGHDT, CDR2 YYEEEE. This CDR3 region has 16 residues. Here the CDR3 DNA reads TGTGCCAGCAGCCCTAACCTAGGGACATTGAACACTGAAGCTTTCTTT. Translated: CASSPNLGTLNTEAFF.

This chain joins TRBV5-6 and TRBJ2-5; 7 positions agree with TRBD1. The CDR3 sequence is 12 residues long. CDR1 SGHDT and CDR2 YYEEEE come from the germline V gene. V trimming: 4 bases; J trimming: 12 bases; junction bases outside the gene matches: 9. The CDR3 reads CASSLLDRVKYF. Here the CDR3 DNA reads TGTGCCAGCAGCCTTCTAGACAGGGTGAAGTACTTC.

The chain links TRBV6-1 to TRBJ2-1; 8 bases are a match to TRBD2. The germline CDR1 and CDR2 sequences are MNHNS and SASEGT. The CDR3 has 16 amino acids. V shed 0 bases, J shed 8 bases, and the junction held 9 bases outside the gene matches. CDR3 DNA sequence: TGTGCCAGCAGTGAAGCGCTTCTGAGGCGGGGGGATGAGCAGTTCTTC. This sequence encodes CASSEALLRRGDEQFF.

This sequence joins TRBV5-1 and TRBJ2-1; D call uncertain. The CDR3 is 16 amino acids. V gave up 4 bases and J gave up 0 bases, with 14 bases separating them. In germline, CDR1 is SGHRS, CDR2 YFSETQ. The CDR3 loop is CASSPRAFNSYNEQFF. For the CDR3, the DNA is TGCGCCAGCAGCCCTAGGGCATTCAACTCCTACAATGAGCAGTTCTTC.

V is TRBV4-2 and J is TRBJ1-2; no clear D. Between the trimmed V and J ends, which lost 0 bases and 4 bases, there was a span of 24 bases. This CDR3 is built from 19 residues. The V gene's germline CDR1 is LGHNA and CDR2 YNFKEQ. CDR3 residues: CASSQDRATGFVLGYGYTF. The CDR3, as DNA: TGTGCCAGCAGCCAAGACCGGGCCACCGGCTTTGTGTTGGGCTATGGCTACACCTTC.

This clone showed up just once. The rearrangement uses TRBV6-6 and TRBJ2-1, with no clear D. The V end lost 0 bases, the J end lost 4 bases, and 7 bases lay between the germline ends. CDR1 is MNHNY and CDR2 is SVGAGI in the germline V gene (reference sequence). The CDR3 loop spans 14 amino acids. The chain's CDR3 is CASSYSSVYNEQFF. DNA for the CDR3: TGTGCCAGCAGTTACTCGAGCGTTTACAATGAGCAGTTCTTC.

V is TRBV15 and J is TRBJ2-7; TRBD1 might be the D (6 bases). V was cut by 0 bases and J by 0 bases, with 9 bases left in between. Per germline, CDR1 LNHNV and CDR2 YYDKDF (reference sequence). CDR3 length equals 15 residues. CDR3 sequence (DNA): TGTGCCACCAGCAGAGAACGGACAGACTCCTACGAGCAGTACTTC. Its protein is CATSRERTDSYEQYF. The complete variable domain, with remaining parts taken from reference TRBV15 and TRBJ2-7, reads DAMVIQNPRYQVTQFGKPVTLSCSQTLNHNVMYWYQQKSSQAPKLLFHYYDKDFNNEADTPDNFQSRRPNTSFCFLDIRSPGLGDTAMYLCATSRERTDSYEQYFGPGTRLTVT.

This chain connects TRBV11-2 to TRBJ2-7, with 10 nucleotides matching TRBD1. CDR3 length: 16 residues. V lost 1 base to trimming and J lost 6 bases; unmatched junction nucleotides: 9. CDR1 and CDR2 (germline): SGHAT, FQNNGV. Here the CDR3 DNA reads TGTGCCAGCAGCTTAGTTGAAGGACAGGGGGTATTCGAGCAGTACTTC. This sequence encodes CASSLVEGQGVFEQYF.

The chain employs TRBV30 and TRBJ1-6, with D tentatively TRBD1 (6 bases). Trimming removed 3 bases from V and 9 bases from J, with 12 bases in between. Germline CDR1 is GTSNPN and CDR2 is SVGIG (reference sequence). The CDR3 loop spans 13 amino acids. CDR3 coding DNA: TGTGCCTGGAGGGGGGGGCCTAGTTCACCCCTCCACTTT. Translated, it gives CAWRGGPSSPLHF.

This clone was seen repeatedly, ten times or more. J is TRBJ2-1 and V is TRBV6-1; 11 positions agree with TRBD2. This CDR3 contains 17 residues. The V segment lost 0 bases and the J segment 0 bases; nucleotides outside the gene matches: 1. Germline V CDR1 and CDR2: MNHNS, SASEGT. This CDR3 reads CASSEASGGASYNEQFF. The CDR3 nucleotides are TGTGCCAGCAGTGAAGCTAGCGGGGGGGCCTCCTACAATGAGCAGTTCTTC.